What follows is one T cell receptor beta chain and its context. Its antigen is unidentified. The entry originates in a study of T-cell reconstitution after alpha-beta-depleted transplantation in children. Whole-study findings and limits: Newly made T cells mostly supplied T-cell counts and diversity one year after transplant.

Unique molecular identifiers were incorporated when the TCRbeta library was constructed. TCRdb reprocessed the PCR reads via MiXCR and lists one record per CDR3 protein. Of about 120,000 distinct CDR3 sequences in the sample, around 23% are singletons; the top ten hold about 11%. Trimming removed 3 bases from V and 4 bases from J, with 10 bases in between. Germline V gene lookup returns CDR1 SGHTA and CDR2 FQGNSA. The CDR3 is 14 residues long. This clonotype was obtained from a male patient under 10 years old who had a stem cell transplant for chronic granulomatous disease, so the T cells may come from the graft donor. The sequencing here drew on PBMCs, mostly from graft donor cells, taken 180 days after TCRalphabeta/CD19-depleted stem cell transplant. The V call is TRBV7-2, the J call TRBJ2-1; D is unresolved. The CDR3 sequence: CASSFPVRYNEQFF. CDR3 DNA sequence: TGTGCCAGCAGCTTCCCCGTCCGGTACAATGAGCAGTTCTTC. Variable domain in full (rest from reference TRBV7-2 and TRBJ2-1): GAGVSQSPSNKVTEKGKDVELRCDPISGHTALYWYRQSLGQGLEFLIYFQGNSAPDKSGLPSDRFSAERTGGSVSTLTIQRTQQEDSAVYLCASSFPVRYNEQFFGPGTRLTVL.